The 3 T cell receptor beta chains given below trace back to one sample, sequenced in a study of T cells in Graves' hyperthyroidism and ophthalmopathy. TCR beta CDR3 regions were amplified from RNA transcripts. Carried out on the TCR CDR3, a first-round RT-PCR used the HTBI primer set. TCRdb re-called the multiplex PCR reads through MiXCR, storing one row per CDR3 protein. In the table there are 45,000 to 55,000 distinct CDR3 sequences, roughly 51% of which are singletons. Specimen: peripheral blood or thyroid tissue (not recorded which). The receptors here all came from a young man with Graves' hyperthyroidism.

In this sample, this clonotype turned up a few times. The CDR3 sequence is CAISGRGGDQPQHF. Written as DNA, the CDR3 is TGTGCCATCAGTGGGAGGGGTGGGGATCAGCCCCAGCATTTT. The genes are TRBV10-3 and TRBJ1-5, with D maybe TRBD1 (5 bases). V lost 4 bases and J lost 5, with 12 bases in between. CDR1 and CDR2 (germline): ENHRY, SYGVKD. The CDR3 consists of 14 residues.

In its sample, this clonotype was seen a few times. The CDR3: CASISQEGRAYEQYF. The CDR3 bases are TGCGCCAGCATCAGCCAAGAGGGAAGGGCCTACGAGCAGTACTTC. V gene TRBV10-1 combines with J gene TRBJ2-7; TRBD2 is a possible D gene (5 bases). The CDR3 loop spans 15 amino acids. Germline V gene sequence: CDR1 WNHNN, CDR2 SYGVQD (reference sequence). V was pared by 7 bases and J by 2 bases, with 18 bases between.

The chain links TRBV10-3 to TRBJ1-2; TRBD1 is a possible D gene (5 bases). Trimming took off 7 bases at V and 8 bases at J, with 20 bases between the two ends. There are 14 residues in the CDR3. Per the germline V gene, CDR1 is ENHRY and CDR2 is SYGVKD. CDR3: CAINTMAGNQGYTF. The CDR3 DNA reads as TGTGCCATCAATACAATGGCAGGGAATCAAGGCTACACCTTC.